This record looks at one TCR beta chain sequence and its context. Its antigen remains undetermined. No base quality information exists; no much larger clone differs at one position. This entry is derived from a study of OX40 agonist ivuxolimab in advanced cancers. As for the study more broadly: Ivuxolimab was an agonistic, fully human IgG2 monoclonal antibody directed against OX40 (CD134), a costimulatory receptor. Patients were allowed to have had prior anti-PD-1, anti-PD-L1 or anti-CTLA-4 therapy, and around 37% of the dose-escalation patients had previously received checkpoint inhibitors. In the dose-escalation cohort, 82.7% of patients were male, and the mean age was around 60 years, with a range of about 23 to 85. The monotherapy dose-escalation portion (N of about 49 patients) of the phase I ivuxolimab trial is reported in the paper. Partial responses occurred in three dose-escalation patients, of whom one had hepatocellular carcinoma and two had cutaneous melanoma. Peripheral TCRbeta sequencing was intended to test whether TCR sequence diversity was altered and clonal T-cell expansion was caused by ivuxolimab. Among the roughly 52 dose-escalation patients, around 19 had hepatocellular carcinoma, roughly 15 melanoma, 9 renal cell carcinoma and 9 head and neck cancer. Intravenous ivuxolimab was administered to patients every 2 weeks at six dose levels: 0.01, 0.1, 0.3, 1.5, 3 and 10 mg/kg. Study-level results and caveats: Low levels of normalized T-cell clonal expansion were also seen in some patients who did not respond. Which antigens the clonally expanded peripheral T cells were specific for was not determined. At doses of 0.1 to 3.0 mg/kg, clonal expansion of both CD4+ and CD8+ blood T cells was observed from baseline to week 6. In the 0.1-3.0 mg/kg groups, partial responders were among the patients with the lowest normalized peripheral clonal expansion, particularly in CD8+ T cells. After ivuxolimab, CD8+ T cells had more expanded clones than CD4+ T cells on average.

Genomic DNA was isolated from the sorted cells so that the TCRbeta CDR3 region could be sequenced. The immunoSEQ Assay was used for sequencing of TCRbeta CDR3 regions. TCRdb re-hosts the immuneACCESS table, in-frame sequences only. Its copies lack some clones; in the studies checked, an unresolved V gene accounts for under half of them, and the cause for the rest is not known. For this sample there are 70,000 to 75,000 clones; roughly four fifths appear just once. 4% to 6% of the sample lies in the top ten. The trial excluded patients who had a history of autoimmune disease or were on systemic immunosuppression. In every dose cohort, peripheral blood was drawn for TCR sequencing at baseline, cycle 4 day 1, and cycle 7 day 1. The samples were taken from a phase I, first-in-human, multicenter, open-label dose-escalation trial of ivuxolimab. The trial enrolled adults with locally advanced or metastatic head and neck squamous cell, hepatocellular, melanoma or renal cell carcinoma. Before TCR sequencing, CD4+ T cells and CD8+ T cells from peripheral blood were sorted into separate populations.

The CDR3 spans 14 residues, from the cysteine through the phenylalanine. The kept DNA is CDR3 alone, 42 bases in frame from the first base. Trimming accounts for 3 bases at V and 5 bases at J, while the number of junction bases matched to no gene is 7. CDR1 SGHRS and CDR2 YFSETQ were looked up in the germline V gene. Recombination connected TRBV5-1 to TRBJ1-1; 7 junctional bases match TRBD1. The sample consisted of CD4+ or CD8+ T cells sorted from blood, taken in a trial of the OX40 agonist ivuxolimab. The receptor's source is an adult with an advanced solid tumor such as melanoma, head and neck, liver or kidney cancer. DNA sequence: TGCGCCAGCAGCTCACAGGGGTCAAGGACTGAAGCTTTCTTT. Translated, this gives CASSSQGSRTEAFF.